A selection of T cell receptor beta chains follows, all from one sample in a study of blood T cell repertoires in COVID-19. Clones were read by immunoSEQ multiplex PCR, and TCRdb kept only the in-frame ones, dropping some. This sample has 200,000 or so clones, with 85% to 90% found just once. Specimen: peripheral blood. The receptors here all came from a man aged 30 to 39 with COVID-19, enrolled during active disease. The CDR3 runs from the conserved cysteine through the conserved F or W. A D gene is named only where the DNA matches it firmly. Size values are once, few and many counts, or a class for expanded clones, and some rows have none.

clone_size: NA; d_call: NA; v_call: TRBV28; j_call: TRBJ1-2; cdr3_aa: CASSWQNYGYTF; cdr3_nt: TGTGCCAGCAGTTGGCAGAACTATGGCTACACCTTC
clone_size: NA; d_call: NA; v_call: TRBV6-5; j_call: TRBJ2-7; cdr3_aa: CASSYSPGLETYEQYF; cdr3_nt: TGTGCCAGCAGTTACTCCCCGGGACTCGAGACCTACGAGCAGTACTTC
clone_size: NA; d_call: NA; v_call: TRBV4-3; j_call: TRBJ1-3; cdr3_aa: CASSQAGASSGNTIYF; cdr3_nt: TGCGCCAGCAGCCAAGCTGGGGCAAGCTCTGGAAACACCATATATTTT
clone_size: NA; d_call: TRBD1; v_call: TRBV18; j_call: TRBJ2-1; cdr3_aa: CASSPPRTGNNEQFF; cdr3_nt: TGTGCCAGCTCACCCCCAAGGACAGGGAACAATGAGCAGTTCTTC
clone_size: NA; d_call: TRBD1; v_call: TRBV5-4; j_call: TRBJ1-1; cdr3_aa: CASILNTGANTEAFF; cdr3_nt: TGTGCCAGCATCCTTAATACAGGGGCGAACACTGAAGCTTTCTTT
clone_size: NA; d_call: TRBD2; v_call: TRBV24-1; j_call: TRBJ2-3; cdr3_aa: CATSGDLGLAGGTDTQYF; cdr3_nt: TGTGCCACCAGTGGCGATCTGGGACTAGCGGGAGGCACAGATACGCAGTATTTT
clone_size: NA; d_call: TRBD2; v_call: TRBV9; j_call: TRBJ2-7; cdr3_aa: CASSLGLADYEQYF; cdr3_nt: TGTGCCAGCAGCCTCGGACTAGCGGACTACGAGCAGTACTTC
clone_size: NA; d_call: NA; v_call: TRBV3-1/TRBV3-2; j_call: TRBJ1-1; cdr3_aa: CASGPGGSEAFF; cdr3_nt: TGTGCCAGCGGGCCCGGAGGGTCTGAAGCTTTCTTT
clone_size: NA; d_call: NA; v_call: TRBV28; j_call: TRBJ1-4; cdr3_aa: CASSFAGAFNEKLFF; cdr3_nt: TGTGCCAGCAGTTTTGCGGGGGCATTTAATGAAAAACTGTTTTTT
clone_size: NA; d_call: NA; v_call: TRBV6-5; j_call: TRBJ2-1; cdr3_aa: CASRPRTFLYNEQFF; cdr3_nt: TGTGCCAGCAGGCCCCGGACTTTTCTCTACAATGAGCAGTTCTTC
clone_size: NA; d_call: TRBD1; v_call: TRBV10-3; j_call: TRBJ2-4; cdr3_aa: CAISESQGSLAKNIQYF; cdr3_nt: TGTGCCATCAGTGAGTCACAGGGGTCCTTAGCCAAAAACATTCAGTACTTC
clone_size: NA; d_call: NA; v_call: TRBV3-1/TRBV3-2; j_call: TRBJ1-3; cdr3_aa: CASSQDLGMLGPGNTIYF; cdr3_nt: TGTGCCAGCAGCCAAGATCTCGGGATGTTAGGCCCTGGAAACACCATATATTTT
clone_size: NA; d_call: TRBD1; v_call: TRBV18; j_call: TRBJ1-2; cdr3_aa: CASSPGQMIPYGYTF; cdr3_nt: TGTGCCAGCTCGCCGGGACAGATGATACCTTATGGCTACACCTTC
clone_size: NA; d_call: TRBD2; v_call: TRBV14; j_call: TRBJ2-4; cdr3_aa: CASSQEAGTSGDPAKNIQYF; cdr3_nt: TGTGCCAGCAGCCAAGAGGCCGGGACTAGCGGAGATCCAGCCAAAAACATTCAGTACTTC
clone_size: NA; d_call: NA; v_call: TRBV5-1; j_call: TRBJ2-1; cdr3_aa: CASSLVPGGNEQFF; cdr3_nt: TGCGCCAGCAGCTTAGTGCCTGGAGGAAATGAGCAGTTCTTC
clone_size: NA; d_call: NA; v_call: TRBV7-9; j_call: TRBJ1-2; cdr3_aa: CASSPREGNYGYTF; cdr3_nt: TGTGCCAGCAGCCCCCGGGAGGGTAACTATGGCTACACCTTC
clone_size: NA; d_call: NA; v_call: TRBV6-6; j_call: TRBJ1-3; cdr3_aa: CASINHPPESGNTIYF; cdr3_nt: TGTGCCAGCATTAACCACCCCCCAGAATCTGGAAACACCATATATTTT
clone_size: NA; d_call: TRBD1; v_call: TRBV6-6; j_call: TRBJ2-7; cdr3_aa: CASSLRGTGQYEQYF; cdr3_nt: TGTGCCAGCAGCTTGAGGGGGACAGGGCAGTACGAGCAGTACTTC
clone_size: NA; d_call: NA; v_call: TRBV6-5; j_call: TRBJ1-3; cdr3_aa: CASSSPGGSSGNTIYF; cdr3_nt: TGTGCCAGCAGTTCCCCGGGTGGGAGCTCTGGAAACACCATATATTTT
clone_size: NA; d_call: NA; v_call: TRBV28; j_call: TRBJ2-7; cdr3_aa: CASSFGGQSSYEQYF; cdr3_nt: TGTGCCAGCAGTTTCGGGGGTCAAAGCTCCTACGAGCAGTACTTC
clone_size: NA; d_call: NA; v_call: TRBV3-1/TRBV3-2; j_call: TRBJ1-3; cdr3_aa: CASSLYRASGNTIYF; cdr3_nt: TGTGCCAGCAGCCTGTACAGGGCTTCTGGAAACACCATATATTTT
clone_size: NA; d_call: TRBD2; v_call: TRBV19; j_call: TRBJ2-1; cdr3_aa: CASSRPTSGSYNEQFF; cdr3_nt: TGTGCCAGTAGTAGGCCGACTAGCGGGAGTTACAATGAGCAGTTCTTC
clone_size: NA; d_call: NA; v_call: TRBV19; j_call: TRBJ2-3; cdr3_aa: CASSIQGWVLDTQYF; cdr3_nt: TGTGCCAGTAGTATTCAGGGTTGGGTATTGGATACGCAGTATTTT
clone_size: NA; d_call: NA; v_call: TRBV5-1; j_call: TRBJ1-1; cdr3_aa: CASSLGLMNTEAFF; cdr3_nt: TGCGCCAGCAGCTTGGGACTCATGAACACTGAAGCTTTCTTT
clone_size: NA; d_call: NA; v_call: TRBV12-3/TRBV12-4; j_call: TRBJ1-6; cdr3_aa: CASSLGGNSPLHF; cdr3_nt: TGTGCCAGCAGTTTAGGAGGGAATTCACCCCTCCACTTT
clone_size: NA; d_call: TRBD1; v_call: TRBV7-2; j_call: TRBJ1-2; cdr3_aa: CASSLQGANYGYTF; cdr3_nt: TGTGCCAGCAGCTTACAGGGGGCCAACTATGGCTACACCTTC
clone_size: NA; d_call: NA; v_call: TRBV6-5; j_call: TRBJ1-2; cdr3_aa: CASSSRSRGDYGYTF; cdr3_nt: TGTGCCAGCAGTTCTCGCTCCCGCGGGGACTATGGCTACACCTTC
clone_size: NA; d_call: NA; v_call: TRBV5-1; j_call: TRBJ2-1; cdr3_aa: CASSLGTGTQYNEQFF; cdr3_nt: TGCGCCAGCAGCTTGGGAACCGGGACTCAGTACAATGAGCAGTTCTTC
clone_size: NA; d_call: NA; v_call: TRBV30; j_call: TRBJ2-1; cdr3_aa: CAWSHPKDYYNEQFF; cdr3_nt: TGTGCCTGGAGTCACCCTAAGGACTACTACAATGAGCAGTTCTTC
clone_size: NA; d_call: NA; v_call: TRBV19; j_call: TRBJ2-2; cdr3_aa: CATPRDSHRTGELFF; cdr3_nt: TGTGCCACCCCCCGGGACTCGCATCGGACCGGGGAGCTGTTTTTT
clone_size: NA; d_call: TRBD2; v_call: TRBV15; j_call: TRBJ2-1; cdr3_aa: CATSRTLAGADNEQFF; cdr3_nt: TGTGCCACCAGCAGGACTTTAGCGGGGGCAGACAATGAGCAGTTCTTC
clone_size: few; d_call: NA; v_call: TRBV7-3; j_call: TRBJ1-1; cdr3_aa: CASSLVQGGEDTEAFF; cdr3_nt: TGTGCCAGCAGCTTAGTGCAAGGGGGAGAGGACACTGAAGCTTTCTTT
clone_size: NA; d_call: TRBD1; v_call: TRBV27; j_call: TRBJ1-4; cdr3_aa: CASNDRGSSEKLFF; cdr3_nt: TGTGCCAGCAACGACAGGGGCAGCTCCGAAAAACTGTTTTTT
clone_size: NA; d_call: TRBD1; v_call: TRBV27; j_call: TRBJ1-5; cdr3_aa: CASSPLDRGSNQPQHF; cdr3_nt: TGTGCCAGCAGTCCCTTGGACAGGGGTAGCAATCAGCCCCAGCATTTT
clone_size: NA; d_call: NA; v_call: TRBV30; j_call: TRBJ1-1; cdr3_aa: CAWGSGGGLGEAFF; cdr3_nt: TGTGCCTGGGGGAGTGGGGGGGGTCTGGGTGAAGCTTTCTTT
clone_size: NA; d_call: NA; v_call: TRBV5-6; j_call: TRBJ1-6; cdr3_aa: CASSSIGTAYNSPLHF; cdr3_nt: TGTGCCAGCAGCTCCATCGGGACTGCTTATAATTCACCCCTCCACTTT
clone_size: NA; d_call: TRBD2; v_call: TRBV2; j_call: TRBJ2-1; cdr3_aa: CASSVTSGSTSYNEQFF; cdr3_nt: TGTGCCAGCAGCGTGACTAGCGGGAGTACGTCCTACAATGAGCAGTTCTTC
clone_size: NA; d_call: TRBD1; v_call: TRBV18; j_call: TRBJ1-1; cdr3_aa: CASSRTPGQGDDTEAFF; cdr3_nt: TGTGCCAGCTCACGAACCCCGGGACAGGGGGATGACACTGAAGCTTTCTTT
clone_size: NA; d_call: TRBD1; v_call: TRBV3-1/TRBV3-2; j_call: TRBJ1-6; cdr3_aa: CASSPRTGDSPLHF; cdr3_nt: TGTGCCAGCAGCCCACGGACAGGGGATTCACCCCTCCACTTT
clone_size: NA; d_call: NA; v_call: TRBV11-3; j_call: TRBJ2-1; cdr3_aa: CASSLDIPGESYNEQFF; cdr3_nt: TGTGCCAGCAGCTTAGATATTCCGGGTGAGTCCTACAATGAGCAGTTCTTC
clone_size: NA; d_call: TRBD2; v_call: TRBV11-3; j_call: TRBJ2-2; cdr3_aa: CASSLVGGSVTGELFF; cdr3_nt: TGTGCCAGCAGCTTAGTCGGCGGGAGTGTTACCGGGGAGCTGTTTTTT
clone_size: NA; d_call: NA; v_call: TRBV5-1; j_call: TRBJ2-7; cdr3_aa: CASSLGRDWRGYEQYF; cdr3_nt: TGCGCCAGCAGCTTGGGGCGGGACTGGCGAGGGTACGAGCAGTACTTC
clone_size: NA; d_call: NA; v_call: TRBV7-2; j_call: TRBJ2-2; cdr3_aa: CASSLRSSGGELFF; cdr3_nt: TGTGCCAGCAGCCTAAGATCGTCGGGAGGGGAGCTGTTTTTT
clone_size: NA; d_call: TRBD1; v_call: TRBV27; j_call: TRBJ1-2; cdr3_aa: CASSPRDRDGYTF; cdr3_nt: TGTGCCAGCAGCCCCCGGGACAGGGACGGCTACACCTTC
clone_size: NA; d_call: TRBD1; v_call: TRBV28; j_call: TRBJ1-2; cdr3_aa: CASSTRQGINYGYTF; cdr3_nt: TGTGCCAGCAGTACCCGACAGGGTATCAACTATGGCTACACCTTC
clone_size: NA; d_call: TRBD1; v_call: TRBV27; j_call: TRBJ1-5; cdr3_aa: CASRGGTGSNQPQHF; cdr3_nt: TGTGCCAGCAGAGGGGGGACAGGCTCCAATCAGCCCCAGCATTTT
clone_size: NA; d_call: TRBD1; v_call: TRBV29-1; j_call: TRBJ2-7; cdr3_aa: CSVEVGQVGEQYF; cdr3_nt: TGCAGCGTTGAAGTAGGACAGGTGGGCGAGCAGTACTTC
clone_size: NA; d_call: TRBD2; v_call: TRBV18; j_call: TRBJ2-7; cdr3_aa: CASPRDGGGSSYEQYF; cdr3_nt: TGTGCCAGCCCCCGCGACGGGGGGGGGAGCTCCTACGAGCAGTACTTC
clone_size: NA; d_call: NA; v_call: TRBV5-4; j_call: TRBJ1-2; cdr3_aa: CASSPGQIYGYTF; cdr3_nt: TGTGCCAGCAGCCCTGGACAGATCTATGGCTACACCTTC
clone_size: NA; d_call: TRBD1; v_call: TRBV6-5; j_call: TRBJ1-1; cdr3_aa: CATSTGAKHTEAFF; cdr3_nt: TGTGCCACTTCGACAGGGGCGAAGCACACTGAAGCTTTCTTT
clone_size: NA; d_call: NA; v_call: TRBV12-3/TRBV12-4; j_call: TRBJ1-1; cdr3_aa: CASRTAGTEAFF; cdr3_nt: TGTGCCAGCAGGACCGCGGGTACTGAAGCTTTCTTT
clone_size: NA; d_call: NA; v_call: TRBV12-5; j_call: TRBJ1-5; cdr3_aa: CASGLTVGANQPQHF; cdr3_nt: TGTGCTAGTGGTTTGACGGTGGGGGCGAATCAGCCCCAGCATTTT
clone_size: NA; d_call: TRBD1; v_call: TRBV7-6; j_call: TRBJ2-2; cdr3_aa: CASSWGTANTGELFF; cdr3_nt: TGTGCCAGCAGCTGGGGGACAGCGAACACCGGGGAGCTGTTTTTT
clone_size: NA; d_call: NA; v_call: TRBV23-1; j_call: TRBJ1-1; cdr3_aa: CASGRGYTEAFF; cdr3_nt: TGCGCCAGCGGAAGGGGATATACTGAAGCTTTCTTT
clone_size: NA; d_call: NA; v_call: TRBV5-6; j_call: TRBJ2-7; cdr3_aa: CASSLGGSTYEQYF; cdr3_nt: TGTGCCAGCAGCTTGGGCGGGTCCACCTACGAGCAGTACTTC